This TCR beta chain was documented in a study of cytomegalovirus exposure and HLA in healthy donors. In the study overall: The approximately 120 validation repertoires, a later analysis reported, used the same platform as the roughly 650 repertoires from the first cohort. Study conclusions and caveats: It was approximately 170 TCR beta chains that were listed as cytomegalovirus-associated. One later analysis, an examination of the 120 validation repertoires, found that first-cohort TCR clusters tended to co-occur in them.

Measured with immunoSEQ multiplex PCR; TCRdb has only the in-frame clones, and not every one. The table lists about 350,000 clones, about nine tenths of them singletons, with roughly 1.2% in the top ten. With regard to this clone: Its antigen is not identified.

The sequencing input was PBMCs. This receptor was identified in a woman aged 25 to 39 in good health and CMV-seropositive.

The CDR3 region is CASSVAQAGNYGYTF. CDR3 DNA sequence: TGTGCCAGCAGCGTAGCCCAGGCAGGGAACTATGGCTACACCTTC. The J gene is TRBJ1-2, the V gene TRBV9; perhaps TRBD1 as D (5 bases). Trimming took 0 bases from V and 2 from J, leaving 11 bases between them. Germline loops: CDR1 SGDLS, CDR2 YYNGEE. The CDR3 is made up of 15 amino acids.